One and the same sample provided the 20 T cell receptor beta chains below, sequenced in a study of graft-versus-host responses after intestinal transplantation. Using immunoSEQ multiplex PCR, the repertoire was profiled, and TCRdb retains in-frame clones only, with some absent. The data contain roughly 110,000 clones, more than 80% of them singletons. What these receptors recognize is not known. Sequenced here: unstimulated CD4+ T cells sorted from spleen or lymph node cells, sampled before transplant. The receptors here all came from a human donor who was the organ donor for an intestinal transplant.

The genes are TRBV30 and TRBJ2-5; tentatively, D is TRBD1 or TRBD2 (5 bases each). The CDR3 is made up of 14 amino acids. V lost 1 base to trimming and J lost 4 bases, with 13 bases between them. Per germline, CDR1 GTSNPN and CDR2 SVGIG (reference sequence). The CDR3: CAWSGGIIRETQYF. Here the CDR3 DNA reads TGTGCCTGGAGTGGGGGGATAATACGAGAGACCCAGTACTTC. The full variable domain, its missing parts supplied by reference TRBV30 and TRBJ2-5, is SQTIHQWPATLVQPVGSPLSLECTVEGTSNPNLYWYRQAAGRGLQLLFYSVGIGQISSEVPQNLSASRPQDRQFILSSKKLLLSDSGFYLCAWSGGIIRETQYFGPGTRLLVL.

The chain joins TRBV2 to TRBJ1-4; 7 nucleotides match TRBD1. The germline gives CDR1 SNHLY, CDR2 FYNNEI. V was clipped by 6 bases and J by 0 bases; unmatched bases: 13. CDR3 length: 18 residues. The CDR3 nucleotides read TGTGCCAGCAGCCAAAGCCGGACAGGAGAACCAACTAATGAAAAACTGTTTTTT. Protein: CASSQSRTGEPTNEKLFF.

V gene TRBV9 combines with J gene TRBJ2-3, with a weak D call TRBD2 (6 bases). The CDR3 loop spans 16 amino acids. Trimming removed 4 bases at V and 2 bases at J, with 17 bases between. Germline CDR1 and CDR2: SGDLS and YYNGEE. The CDR3 reads CASSSRGGQNTDTQYF. The DNA of the CDR3 is TGTGCCAGCAGCTCTCGGGGAGGCCAGAACACAGATACGCAGTATTTT.

The chain recombines TRBV5-1 with TRBJ2-7, with D possibly being TRBD1 or TRBD2 (6 bases each). CDR3 size: 14 residues. V lost 5 bases, J lost 2 bases, and 14 bases lay in between. CDR1 is SGHRS, CDR2 YFSETQ, per germline. The CDR3 spells CASRRGVKTYEQYF. The CDR3 nucleotides are TGCGCCAGCAGAAGGGGGGTTAAGACCTACGAGCAGTACTTC.

The V and J genes are TRBV28 and TRBJ1-2; the D is unclear. The CDR3 contains 14 residues. Germline lookup yields CDR1 MDHEN and CDR2 SYDVKM. With 4 bases removed from V and 3 bases from J, the gap between germline ends came to 12 bases. The CDR3 spells CASSYATRDYGYTF. DNA of the CDR3: TGTGCCAGCAGTTACGCGACGAGGGACTATGGCTACACCTTC.

The chain combines TRBV6-5 with TRBJ1-4, with D possibly TRBD1 on 6 matching bases. From germline, CDR1 is MNHEY and CDR2 SVGAGI. The CDR3 runs to 14 residues. V was pared by 11 bases and J by 3 bases, with 16 bases between. The CDR3 DNA is TGTGCCGTCCGAACGGGGGCATCTAATGAAAAACTGTTTTTT. This codes for CAVRTGASNEKLFF.

The gene calls are TRBV12-5 and TRBJ2-7, with D maybe TRBD1 (6 bases). Per germline, CDR1 LGHNT and CDR2 FRNRAP. Between the trimmed V and J ends, which lost 0 bases and 2 bases, there was a span of 23 bases. This CDR3 contains 19 residues. The CDR3 loop reads CASGLVLGRGSRTPYEQYF. As DNA, the CDR3 is TGTGCTAGTGGTTTGGTACTGGGCAGGGGATCTCGGACACCCTACGAGCAGTACTTC.

This chain joins TRBV7-8 and TRBJ2-5, with D perhaps matching TRBD2 (7 bases). The CDR3 has 16 amino acids. Germline values: CDR1 SGHVS, CDR2 FQNEAQ. The V and J ends lost 5 bases and 5 bases respectively, with 21 bases between them. This CDR3 reads CASSIKFSGGKETQYF. DNA of the CDR3: TGTGCCAGCAGCATCAAGTTCTCGGGGGGCAAGGAGACCCAGTACTTC.

The V and J genes are TRBV5-1 and TRBJ2-7; D perhaps matches TRBD2 (5 bases). The V end lost 5 bases, the J end lost 5 bases, and 17 bases lay between the germline ends. Germline lookup yields CDR1 SGHRS and CDR2 YFSETQ. The CDR3 totals 14 residues. The CDR3 loop is CASSSNRGENEQYF. The DNA of the CDR3 is TGCGCCAGCAGTAGTAACCGGGGAGAAAACGAGCAGTACTTC. The whole variable domain, filled in from reference TRBV5-1 and TRBJ2-7, reads KAGVTQTPRYLIKTRGQQVTLSCSPISGHRSVSWYQQTPGQGLQFLFEYFSETQRNKGNFPGRFSGRQFSNSRSEMNVSTLELGDSALYLCASSSNRGENEQYFGPGTRLTVT.

The V and J genes are TRBV5-1 and TRBJ2-7; 7 positions agree with TRBD2. The J segment lost 4 bases and the V segment lost 4 bases, leaving 8 bases of the junction unmatched. CDR1 is SGHRS and CDR2 is YFSETQ in the germline V gene. CDR3 length equals 14 residues. The CDR3 sequence is CASSPGEGRYEQYF. The CDR3 DNA follows: TGCGCCAGCAGCCCGGGGGAGGGCCGGTACGAGCAGTACTTC.

The chain is built from TRBV5-4 and TRBJ1-1; D not certain. CDR1 SGHNT and CDR2 YYREEE come from the germline V gene (reference sequence). The V gene lost 4 bases and the J gene lost 2 bases, with 15 bases spanning the gap. The CDR3 sequence is 15 residues long. The chain's CDR3 is CASSVPTGPNTEAFF. CDR3 DNA: TGTGCCAGCAGCGTCCCAACCGGACCTAACACTGAAGCTTTCTTT.

The chain uses TRBV7-7 and TRBJ2-2; D not resolved. The CDR3 contains 17 residues. Per the germline V gene, CDR1 is SSHAT and CDR2 is FNYEAQ (reference sequence). V lost 5 bases and J 3 bases, leaving 19 bases between the germline ends. CDR3 nucleotides: TGTGCCAGCAGCCAAAATGTGAGGCGTGTGGACACCGGGGAGCTGTTTTTT. The encoded protein is CASSQNVRRVDTGELFF.

The rearrangement uses TRBV23-1 and TRBJ1-2; D is unclear. TRBV23-1 is designated an ORF whose function remains uncertain. The CDR3 runs to 14 residues. V dropped 4 bases and J dropped 2 bases, with 11 bases sitting between them. The CDR3 DNA reads as TGCGCCAGCAGTCCCCCTTCCGAGAACTATGGCTACACCTTC. Amino acids: CASSPPSENYGYTF.

J is TRBJ2-1 and V is TRBV10-3; the D is unclear. The V and J ends lost 0 bases and 8 bases respectively, with 5 bases between them. The CDR3 consists of 12 residues. CDR1 is ENHRY and CDR2 is SYGVKD in the germline V gene. The CDR3 reads CAISESRDEQFF. CDR3 coding DNA: TGTGCCATCAGTGAGTCCCGGGATGAGCAGTTCTTC.

The chain couples TRBV5-4 to TRBJ2-3, with D perhaps TRBD1 (6 bases). V gave up 4 bases and J gave up 7 bases, with 7 bases separating them. The CDR3 has 11 residues. The germline gives CDR1 SGHNT, CDR2 YYREEE (reference sequence). CDR3 sequence reads: CASSGTHTQYF. CDR3 nucleotides: TGTGCCAGCAGCGGGACACATACGCAGTATTTT.

The count of this clone is one. The gene calls are TRBV28 and TRBJ2-7, with 7 bases lining up with TRBD1. V lost 7 bases to trimming and J lost 2 bases; unmatched junction nucleotides: 8. From germline, CDR1 is MDHEN and CDR2 SYDVKM. This CDR3 is 14 amino acids long. CDR3 DNA sequence: TGTGCCAGCAATAGACAGGGTCTGGCCTACGAGCAGTACTTC. As protein: CASNRQGLAYEQYF.

J is TRBJ2-1 and V is TRBV7-3; no firm D call. The CDR3 totals 15 residues. Between the trimmed V and J ends, which lost 5 bases and 3 bases, there was a span of 14 bases. From germline, CDR1 is SGHTA and CDR2 FQGTGA. CDR3 region: CASSPSFTRYNEQFF. For the CDR3, the DNA is TGTGCCAGCAGCCCTTCATTCACCCGCTACAATGAGCAGTTCTTC.

CDR3 in DNA: TGCGCCAGCAGCTTGCAGGGGATCGACGAGCAGTACTTC. This gives the protein CASSLQGIDEQYF. The V and J genes are TRBV5-1 and TRBJ2-7; tentatively, D is TRBD1 (6 bases). The V end was cut by 1 base, the J end by 5 bases, with 10 bases between. The CDR3 is 13 residues long. Germline lookup yields CDR1 SGHRS and CDR2 YFSETQ.

The gene calls are TRBV20-1 and TRBJ2-5; 10 nucleotides align to TRBD2. CDR1 is DFQATT and CDR2 is SNEGSKA in the germline V gene (reference sequence). V was pared by 7 bases and J by 4 bases, with 0 bases of the junction left unmatched. The CDR3 loop spans 11 amino acids. The CDR3 protein is CSGLAGETQYF. Written as DNA, the CDR3 is TGCAGTGGACTAGCGGGAGAGACCCAGTACTTC.

J is TRBJ1-1 and V is TRBV25-1; 9 nucleotides line up with TRBD1. V lost 6 bases and J lost 6; bases outside the gene matches: 5. Germline V CDR1 and CDR2: MGHDK, SYGVNS. The CDR3 contains 13 residues. CDR3 in amino acids: CASRRRTGAEAFF. Here the CDR3 DNA reads TGTGCCAGCAGACGGAGGACAGGGGCTGAAGCTTTCTTT.